Presented here are 23 T cell receptor beta chains from one specimen sequenced in a study of radiation and T cells in renal cell carcinoma. Stated time point: blood 2 weeks post-SBRT. Treatment noted: 15 Gy SBRT to primary tumor, nephrectomy 4 weeks later. The protocol was immunoSEQ multiplex PCR, while the TCRdb copy is restricted to in-frame clones and leaves out a portion. The table lists 70,000 to 90,000 clones, 65% to 90% of them singletons. This material consisted of blood, taken from a patient whose treatment included radiotherapy and nephrectomy. Source of these receptors: a woman aged 45-65 years with renal cell carcinoma.

The V call is TRBV6-4, the J call TRBJ2-7; 7 bases map to TRBD2. V was clipped by 2 bases and J by 7 bases; unmatched bases: 2. The CDR3 is 12 residues long. Looked up from germline, CDR1 is MRHNA and CDR2 is SNTAGT. Written as DNA, the CDR3 is TGTGCCAGCAGTGACCCGGGGGGTGAGCAGTACTTC. Protein: CASSDPGGEQYF.

The CDR3 reads CASGLSQEKLEQYF. The CDR3 region has the DNA TGTGCTAGTGGTTTGTCCCAGGAGAAGCTCGAGCAGTACTTC. This chain joins TRBV12-5 and TRBJ2-7; D gene uncertain. Trimming cost V 2 bases and J 6 bases, with 14 bases left between them. CDR3 length equals 14 residues. CDR1 is LGHNT and CDR2 is FRNRAP in the germline V gene.

This chain links TRBV10-3 with TRBJ2-1, with D possibly matching TRBD1 (5 bases). The CDR3 extends over 14 amino acids. Trimming shortened V by 10 bases and J by 4 bases, and 17 bases separated the two germline ends. Germline V gene sequence: CDR1 ENHRY, CDR2 SYGVKD. The CDR3 reads CATAPTRDYNEQFF. For the CDR3, the DNA is TGTGCCACGGCACCCACCAGGGATTACAATGAGCAGTTCTTC.

This clone has a single count. This rearrangement joins TRBV7-2 to TRBJ2-7; TRBD2 matches at 13 bases. CDR3 length equals 15 residues. Per the germline V gene, CDR1 is SGHTA and CDR2 is FQGNSA. V gave up 5 bases and J gave up 2 bases; unmatched junction bases: 3. The CDR3 DNA sequence: TGTGCCAGCAGCACGGGACTAGCGGGGACCTACGAGCAGTACTTC. Translated: CASSTGLAGTYEQYF.

V is TRBV7-3 and J is TRBJ2-7, with TRBD1 as a possible D gene (5 bases). This CDR3 is built from 14 residues. Per the germline V gene, CDR1 is SGHTA and CDR2 is FQGTGA. V gave up 3 bases and J gave up 5 bases, with 14 bases separating them. The CDR3 here is CASSLGSGRNEQYF. As DNA, the CDR3 is TGTGCCAGCAGCTTGGGGTCAGGGCGGAACGAGCAGTACTTC. The full variable domain, completed using reference TRBV7-3 and TRBJ2-7, is GAGVSQTPSNKVTEKGKYVELRCDPISGHTALYWYRQSLGQGPEFLIYFQGTGAADDSGLPNDRFFAVRPEGSVSTLKIQRTERGDSAVYLCASSLGSGRNEQYFGPGTRLTVT.

This clone was seen many times. The chain has TRBV28 and TRBJ1-5; D gene ambiguous. Germline CDR1 and CDR2: MDHEN and SYDVKM. The germline V and J ends were trimmed by 8 bases and 0 bases, with 17 bases remaining between them. The CDR3 consists of 16 residues. The CDR3 region has the DNA TGTGCCAGCCTCTTACAAAAGCAGTATAGCAATCAGCCCCAGCATTTT. Translation gives CASLLQKQYSNQPQHF.

This chain uses TRBV7-9 with TRBJ2-3; D unresolved. The germline CDR1 and CDR2 sequences are SEHNR and FQNEAQ (reference sequence). V lost 5 bases, J lost 0 bases, and 9 bases lay in between. The CDR3 runs to 14 residues. The CDR3 here is CASSLTYSTDTQYF. The CDR3 nucleotides read TGTGCCAGCAGCCTGACATACAGCACAGATACGCAGTATTTT.

V usage is TRBV6-6 and J usage is TRBJ2-3; D possibly uses TRBD1 or TRBD2 (6 bases each). Germline CDR1 MNHNY, CDR2 SVGAGI (reference sequence). There are 15 residues in the CDR3. V lost 6 bases and J lost 4, with 17 bases in between. The CDR3 is CASRNSLGGPDTQYF. In DNA form, the CDR3 reads TGTGCCAGCAGGAATTCGCTCGGGGGCCCAGATACGCAGTATTTT.

J is TRBJ2-7 and V is TRBV7-3; 9 bases align to TRBD1. The germline V gene has CDR1 SGHTA and CDR2 FQGTGA. The junction had 7 bases not matched to a gene; V was cut back by 5 bases and J by 5 bases. This CDR3 is built from 14 residues. Here the CDR3 DNA reads TGTGCCAGCAGCGTATCCGGGACAGGGAACGAGCAGTACTTC. As protein: CASSVSGTGNEQYF.

For the CDR3, the DNA is TGTGCCAGCAGCTTGGGTGAGGGTATGGACACTGAAGCTTTCTTT. It is translated as CASSLGEGMDTEAFF. This chain joins TRBV5-6 and TRBJ1-1; D unclear. V lost 0 bases and J lost 3, with 12 bases in between. Germline loops: CDR1 SGHDT, CDR2 YYEEEE. The CDR3 covers 15 residues. Supplemented by reference TRBV5-6 and TRBJ1-1, the full variable domain reads DAGVTQSPTHLIKTRGQQVTLRCSPKSGHDTVSWYQQALGQGPQFIFQYYEEEERQRGNFPDRFSGHQFPNYSSELNVNALLLGDSALYLCASSLGEGMDTEAFFGQGTRLTVV.

The V gene is TRBV19, the J gene TRBJ2-7, with TRBD2 matching 12 bases. Germline loops: CDR1 LNHDA, CDR2 SQIVND (reference sequence). Unmatched junction bases numbered 14, after V lost 4 bases and J lost 7 bases. This CDR3 has 17 residues. The CDR3, as DNA: TGTGCCAGTAGTAAAAGTATAGGGGCCGGACTAGCGGGAGAGCAGTACTTC. This codes for CASSKSIGAGLAGEQYF.

This clone was picked up many times. This sequence joins TRBV27 and TRBJ1-6, with 10 bases matching TRBD1. Germline V gives CDR1 MNHEY, CDR2 SMNVEV (reference sequence). CDR3 length: 15 residues. Trimming at V came to 5 bases and at J to 2 bases, leaving 0 bases not matched to a gene. In nucleotides, the CDR3 is TGTGCCAGCAGTGACAGGGGGCCCTATAATTCACCCCTCCACTTT. Its translation is CASSDRGPYNSPLHF.

V and J are TRBV5-1 and TRBJ2-7; D tentatively fits TRBD1 or TRBD2 (5 bases each). The germline V gene encodes CDR1 SGHRS and CDR2 YFSETQ. The V gene lost 1 base and the J gene lost 5 bases, with 10 bases spanning the gap. This CDR3 is 13 amino acids long. CDR3 region: CASSLKQEDEQYF. The CDR3 nucleotides are TGCGCCAGCAGCTTGAAACAGGAGGACGAGCAGTACTTC. Complete variable domain (other parts from reference TRBV5-1 and TRBJ2-7): KAGVTQTPRYLIKTRGQQVTLSCSPISGHRSVSWYQQTPGQGLQFLFEYFSETQRNKGNFPGRFSGRQFSNSRSEMNVSTLELGDSALYLCASSLKQEDEQYFGPGTRLTVT.

This clone turned up a few times. This chain uses TRBV7-2 with TRBJ2-3; 11 positions agree with TRBD2. Trimming removed 1 base from V and 4 bases from J; junction bases left unmatched: 10. This CDR3 has 18 residues. The germline CDR1 and CDR2 sequences are SGHTA and FQGNSA. CDR3 bases: TGTGCCAGCAGCTTAGGGGGACTAGCGGACTTAACGTCAGATACGCAGTATTTT. Translating gives CASSLGGLADLTSDTQYF.

The chain employs TRBV27 and TRBJ1-5; weak D call: TRBD1 (6 bases). The germline V and J ends were trimmed by 7 bases and 3 bases, with 16 bases remaining between them. Germline V gives CDR1 MNHEY, CDR2 SMNVEV (reference sequence). This CDR3 region has 15 residues. The CDR3 bases are TGTGCCAGCAACCCCCCGGACAGCTCCAATCAGCCCCAGCATTTT. It yields the protein CASNPPDSSNQPQHF.

This sequence joins TRBV13 and TRBJ2-1; 11 bases are a match to TRBD2. Trimming removed 0 bases from V and 4 bases from J; junction bases left unmatched: 5. The CDR3 consists of 17 residues. Germline loops: CDR1 PRHDT, CDR2 FYEKMQ (reference sequence). The CDR3: CASSLGSGGVAYNEQFF. The CDR3 DNA is TGTGCCAGCAGCTTAGGTAGCGGGGGGGTAGCTTACAATGAGCAGTTCTTC.

This chain connects TRBV19 to TRBJ2-3; 8 bases line up with TRBD1. In germline, CDR1 is LNHDA, CDR2 SQIVND (reference sequence). The CDR3 consists of 16 residues. V shed 4 bases, J shed 1 base, and the junction held 7 bases outside the gene matches. This chain's CDR3 is CASSTDRGIRTDTQYF. CDR3 nucleotide sequence: TGTGCCAGTAGTACCGACAGGGGCATCCGCACAGATACGCAGTATTTT.

This sequence joins TRBV5-1 and TRBJ1-3; TRBD1 is a possible D gene (5 bases). Per the germline V gene, CDR1 is SGHRS and CDR2 is YFSETQ. V gave up 0 bases and J gave up 0 bases, with 13 bases separating them. The CDR3 is 17 amino acids. In DNA, the CDR3 is TGCGCCAGCAGCTTGGAGGCAGGGTCCGTCTCTGGAAACACCATATATTTT. This translates into CASSLEAGSVSGNTIYF.

This clone was found a few times. The V gene is TRBV10-1, the J gene TRBJ2-7; perhaps TRBD2 as D (5 bases). The CDR3 extends over 15 amino acids. Trimming pared 10 bases from V and 3 bases from J, leaving 22 bases between. Germline loops: CDR1 WNHNN, CDR2 SYGVQD (reference sequence). This CDR3 reads CAIEGCRGSCYEQYF. Here the CDR3 DNA reads TGCGCCATCGAGGGTTGTAGAGGGTCATGCTACGAGCAGTACTTC.

J is TRBJ2-1 and V is TRBV5-6; D remains ambiguous. The CDR3 extends over 13 amino acids. V lost 2 bases, J lost 5 bases, and 8 bases lay in between. The germline V gene encodes CDR1 SGHDT and CDR2 YYEEEE. The CDR3 DNA follows: TGTGCCAGCAGCTTCGGTCGCAACAATGAGCAGTTCTTC. As protein: CASSFGRNNEQFF.

The chain is built from TRBV7-2 and TRBJ2-5, with a tentative D call TRBD1 (6 bases). This CDR3 is built from 13 residues. Germline V lookup: CDR1 SGHTA, CDR2 FQGNSA. The germline V and J ends were trimmed by 5 bases and 5 bases, with 12 bases remaining between them. The CDR3 reads CASSKQGLETQYF. CDR3 nucleotides: TGTGCCAGCAGCAAACAGGGTCTGGAGACCCAGTACTTC.

The rearrangement joins TRBV7-9 to TRBJ2-2, with D perhaps matching TRBD1 or TRBD2 (6 bases each). Per germline, CDR1 SEHNR and CDR2 FQNEAQ (reference sequence). V was clipped by 3 bases and J by 6 bases, with 8 bases between them. The CDR3 is 13 residues long. In nucleotides, the CDR3 is TGTGCCAGCAGCTTGGAGGGGGCCGGGGAGCTGTTTTTT. Its protein is CASSLEGAGELFF.

The V and J genes are TRBV28 and TRBJ1-1, with unresolved D. The germline V gene encodes CDR1 MDHEN and CDR2 SYDVKM. The CDR3 contains 12 residues. Trimming cost V 6 bases and J 11 bases, with 16 bases left between them. The CDR3 protein is CASSERSDFAFF. DNA of the CDR3: TGTGCCAGCAGCGAAAGGTCGGATTTTGCTTTCTTT.